A single sample is the source of the 27 T cell receptor beta chains below, sequenced in a study of CD8 T cells in Susac syndrome. Roughly 0.45 to 1 ug RNA was reverse transcribed with random hexamers. TCRdb ran MiXCR on the immunoSEQ multiplex PCR reads and lists one entry per CDR3 protein. The top ten hold approximately 0.18% of the sample, which has fewer than 350,000 distinct CDR3 sequences, about nine tenths seen once. The sample taken for sequencing was CD8+ T cells from PBMCs. These receptors were collected from a human donor with multiple sclerosis.

The CDR3: CASSLFTGGPETQYF. CDR3 coding DNA: TGTGCCAGCAGCTTGTTTACGGGGGGGCCAGAGACCCAGTACTTC. The chain carries TRBV5-5 and TRBJ2-5, with 8 bases aligning to TRBD2. The CDR3 is 15 residues long. The J segment lost 4 bases and the V segment lost 1 base, leaving 6 bases of the junction unmatched. The V gene's germline CDR1 is SGHKS and CDR2 YYEKEE (reference sequence).

This clonotype appeared a few times. V and J are TRBV7-2 and TRBJ2-7; no firm D call. Germline values: CDR1 SGHTA, CDR2 FQGNSA. The V and J ends lost 1 base and 2 bases respectively, with 9 bases between them. This CDR3 is built from 14 residues. This CDR3 reads CASSLGREAYEQYF. The CDR3 DNA is TGTGCCAGCAGCTTAGGTCGAGAGGCCTACGAGCAGTACTTC.

The V call is TRBV11-2, the J call TRBJ2-2, with 7 nucleotides matching TRBD1. The CDR3 runs to 17 residues. Germline V CDR1 and CDR2: SGHAT, FQNNGV. With V trimmed by 2 bases and J by 0 bases, 6 bases remained unmatched. The CDR3 coding sequence is TGTGCCAGCAGCTTATGGGGGACAGACGCGAACACCGGGGAGCTGTTTTTT. Encoded protein: CASSLWGTDANTGELFF.

The chain couples TRBV13 to TRBJ1-1; possibly TRBD1 for D (6 bases). V was pared by 3 bases and J by 0 bases, with 11 bases between. The CDR3 is 15 amino acids. Germline CDR1 and CDR2: PRHDT and FYEKMQ (reference sequence). The CDR3, as DNA: TGTGCCAGCAGCTTGGGACATGTGATGAACACTGAAGCTTTCTTT. This translates into CASSLGHVMNTEAFF.

The CDR3 spells CAWSVHHSEQFF. For the CDR3, the DNA is TGTGCCTGGAGTGTACACCACAGTGAGCAGTTCTTC. This chain connects TRBV30 to TRBJ2-1; D is uncertain. The CDR3 runs 12 residues. Germline-derived CDR1 and CDR2 are GTSNPN and SVGIG (reference sequence). V lost 0 bases, J lost 9 bases, and 9 bases lay in between. The whole variable domain, filled in from reference TRBV30 and TRBJ2-1, reads SQTIHQWPATLVQPVGSPLSLECTVEGTSNPNLYWYRQAAGRGLQLLFYSVGIGQISSEVPQNLSASRPQDRQFILSSKKLLLSDSGFYLCAWSVHHSEQFFGPGTRLTVL.

The chain employs TRBV28 and TRBJ1-2, with D perhaps TRBD1 (5 bases). V was pared by 7 bases and J by 5 bases, with 14 bases between. Looked up from germline, CDR1 is MDHEN and CDR2 is SYDVKM. The CDR3 loop spans 13 amino acids. The CDR3 spells CASTPGREYGYTF. CDR3 DNA: TGTGCCAGCACCCCGGGACGGGAATATGGCTACACCTTC.

The chain has TRBV9 and TRBJ1-6, with D hard to call. Trimming cost V 1 base and J 8 bases, with 10 bases left between them. Germline-derived CDR1 and CDR2 are SGDLS and YYNGEE. The CDR3 consists of 14 residues. The CDR3, as DNA: TGTGCCAGCAGCGTAAAGACCAGTGATTCACCCCTCCACTTT. Translated: CASSVKTSDSPLHF.

This chain connects TRBV5-8 to TRBJ1-5; the match to TRBD1 covers 8 bases. Trimming cost V 2 bases and J 3 bases; bases outside gene matches: 4. The CDR3 spans 15 residues. Germline V lookup: CDR1 SGHTS, CDR2 YDEGEE. The CDR3 nucleotides are TGTGCCAGCAGCTTCTCGGACAGGGACAATCAGCCCCAGCATTTT. This encodes CASSFSDRDNQPQHF. The full variable domain, its missing parts supplied by reference TRBV5-8 and TRBJ1-5, is EAGVTQSPTHLIKTRGQQATLRCSPISGHTSVYWYQQALGLGLQFLLWYDEGEERNRGNFPPRFSGRQFPNYSSELNVNALELEDSALYLCASSFSDRDNQPQHFGDGTRLSIL.

This rearrangement joins TRBV27 to TRBJ2-5, with D possibly being TRBD1 or TRBD2 (6 bases each). This CDR3 is 15 amino acids long. The germline V gene has CDR1 MNHEY and CDR2 SMNVEV (reference sequence). V was pared by 5 bases and J by 9 bases, with 22 bases between. The CDR3: CASSGGNQLRGAQYF. The CDR3 DNA is TGTGCCAGCAGTGGTGGCAACCAGTTAAGGGGGGCCCAGTACTTC.

The count of this clonotype is one. This chain uses TRBV29-1 with TRBJ2-7; D unresolved. From germline, CDR1 is SQVTM and CDR2 ANQGSEA. The V gene lost 5 bases and the J gene lost 5 bases, with 13 bases spanning the gap. CDR3 length equals 12 residues. DNA of the CDR3: TGCAGCGTTACTGTCCGACGCCACGAGCAGTACTTC. Encoded protein: CSVTVRRHEQYF.

CDR3 protein: CASSYSGGETQYF. The CDR3 nucleotides read TGTGCCAGCAGTTACTCCGGTGGAGAGACCCAGTACTTC. J is TRBJ2-5 and V is TRBV6-5; unclear D gene. In germline, CDR1 is MNHEY, CDR2 SVGAGI. The CDR3 is 13 residues long. V gave up 0 bases and J gave up 4 bases, with 6 bases separating them.

The chain joins TRBV6-5 to TRBJ2-1; D is unresolved. This CDR3 has 14 residues. The germline V gene has CDR1 MNHEY and CDR2 SVGAGI. V was cut by 2 bases and J by 0 bases, with 5 bases left in between. The CDR3: CASSYGVSYNEQFF. The CDR3 DNA reads as TGTGCCAGCAGTTACGGTGTCTCCTACAATGAGCAGTTCTTC.

This chain links TRBV5-4 with TRBJ2-3, with 11 bases fitting TRBD1. J lost 2 bases, V lost 4 bases, and 9 bases had no gene match. CDR1 and CDR2 (germline): SGHNT, YYREEE (reference sequence). This CDR3 comprises 17 residues. In DNA, the CDR3 is TGTGCCAGCAGCGCCGGGACAGGGGGAAGGAACACAGATACGCAGTATTTT. It translates to CASSAGTGGRNTDTQYF.

The V gene is TRBV29-1, the J gene TRBJ1-1; 9 nucleotides align to TRBD1. The CDR3 is made up of 12 amino acids. Germline V gene lookup returns CDR1 SQVTM and CDR2 ANQGSEA. The J segment lost 5 bases and the V segment lost 7 bases, leaving 5 bases of the junction unmatched. For the CDR3, the DNA is TGCAGCGCACAGGGGGCGCGGACTGAAGCTTTCTTT. Protein product: CSAQGARTEAFF.

J is TRBJ2-7 and V is TRBV19, with 9 bases aligning to TRBD2. The CDR3 runs 14 residues. The trim removed 9 bases at V and 5 bases at J, leaving 11 bases unmatched. CDR1 LNHDA and CDR2 SQIVND come from the germline V gene (reference sequence). The CDR3 is CASAESGRFNEQYF. CDR3 nucleotides: TGTGCCAGCGCCGAGAGCGGGAGGTTCAACGAGCAGTACTTC.

The rearrangement joins TRBV6-2 or TRBV6-3 to TRBJ2-7; D might be TRBD2 (7 bases). The CDR3 is made up of 15 amino acids. Looked up from germline, CDR1 is MNHEY and CDR2 is SVGEGT. The V gene lost 6 bases and the J gene lost 2 bases, with 17 bases spanning the gap. CDR3 region: CASRPPGGPTYEQYF. The CDR3 region has the DNA TGTGCCAGCAGGCCTCCGGGGGGCCCCACCTACGAGCAGTACTTC.

The gene calls are TRBV7-9 and TRBJ2-3, with 9 bases aligning to TRBD2. The CDR3 is made up of 16 amino acids. The germline CDR1 and CDR2 sequences are SEHNR and FQNEAQ (reference sequence). Trimming took 5 bases from V and 1 from J; bases not matched to a gene: 7. The CDR3 spells CASSPIAGVGTDTQYF. The CDR3, as DNA: TGTGCCAGCAGCCCAATAGCGGGAGTGGGCACAGATACGCAGTATTTT.

The gene calls are TRBV6-1 and TRBJ1-5; TRBD1 aligns across 8 bases. The CDR3 spans 18 residues. CDR1 MNHNS and CDR2 SASEGT come from the germline V gene. The junction had 17 bases not matched to a gene; V was cut back by 10 bases and J by 0 bases. The CDR3 here is CATLLDRDPIYSNQPQHF. The CDR3 coding sequence is TGTGCCACCCTTTTGGACAGGGACCCTATCTATAGCAATCAGCCCCAGCATTTT.

The gene calls are TRBV19 and TRBJ2-5; D may match TRBD1 or TRBD2 (6 bases each). V shed 3 bases and J shed 5 bases, with 13 bases lying between them. Germline values: CDR1 LNHDA, CDR2 SQIVND (reference sequence). The CDR3 spans 14 residues. This CDR3 is CASSILGGLETQYF. CDR3 bases: TGTGCCAGTAGTATCCTTGGGGGGCTGGAGACCCAGTACTTC.

This clonotype appeared once. This chain uses TRBV6-4 with TRBJ2-5; tentatively, D is TRBD1 or TRBD2 (6 bases each). Trimming removed 2 bases at V and 2 bases at J, with 15 bases between. Germline V lookup: CDR1 MRHNA, CDR2 SNTAGT. This CDR3 has 16 residues. DNA for the CDR3: TGTGCCAGCAGTGACAAGGCGGGAAGGGGGCAAGAGACCCAGTACTTC. Its translation: CASSDKAGRGQETQYF.

The gene calls are TRBV21-1 and TRBJ1-2; TRBD1, the D gene given by the table, was not confirmed from the DNA. TRBV21-1 is a pseudogene. There are 14 residues in the CDR3. The chain's CDR3 is CASTAVRVRSGYTF. The CDR3 nucleotides are TGTGCCAGCACCGCCGTCAGGGTGAGGTCTGGCTACACCTTC.

The chain links TRBV6-2 or TRBV6-3 to TRBJ2-1; 9 bases agree with TRBD1. This CDR3 is 13 amino acids long. J lost 6 bases, V lost 9 bases, and 6 bases had no gene match. CDR1 and CDR2 from the germline V gene are MNHEY and SVGEGT. The CDR3 sequence: CASGQGWANEQFF. In DNA, the CDR3 is TGTGCCAGTGGACAGGGGTGGGCCAATGAGCAGTTCTTC.

The gene calls are TRBV6-6 and TRBJ2-3; no firm D call. Germline V gene data show CDR1 as MNHNY and CDR2 as SVGAGI (reference sequence). Trimming stripped 6 bases from V and 1 base from J, with 14 bases between. The CDR3 consists of 15 residues. The CDR3 loop reads CASSPLGPGTDTQYF. CDR3 sequence (DNA): TGTGCCAGCAGCCCTCTAGGACCTGGCACAGATACGCAGTATTTT.

The chain joins TRBV15 to TRBJ2-2, with a tentative D call TRBD1 (6 bases). The CDR3 covers 13 residues. V was pared by 4 bases and J by 5 bases, with 8 bases between. Germline V lookup: CDR1 LNHNV, CDR2 YYDKDF (reference sequence). Written as DNA, the CDR3 is TGTGCCACCAGCAACAGGGTAACCGGGGAGCTGTTTTTT. As protein: CATSNRVTGELFF.

This sequence joins TRBV20-1 and TRBJ2-7; TRBD2 is a possible D gene (6 bases). In germline, CDR1 is DFQATT, CDR2 SNEGSKA (reference sequence). The CDR3 spans 12 residues. Deletions cut 0 bases from V and 6 bases from J, with 9 bases between. The CDR3 DNA follows: TGCAGTGCTAGAGATGGGGGGTTCGAGCAGTACTTC. Protein sequence: CSARDGGFEQYF.

The table lists this clonotype with a count of one. The chain links TRBV20-1 to TRBJ2-7, with 8 bases fitting TRBD1. V dropped 8 bases and J dropped 2; count of bases not matched to a gene: 11. Germline V CDR1 and CDR2: DFQATT, SNEGSKA (reference sequence). The CDR3 spans 14 residues. In nucleotides, the CDR3 is TGCAGTATCAGGGACCGGGACAGGACCTACGAGCAGTACTTC. It codes for CSIRDRDRTYEQYF.

The chain combines TRBV15 with TRBJ2-3; D unresolved. Between the trimmed V and J ends, which lost 4 bases and 1 base, there was a span of 15 bases. Germline V gene sequence: CDR1 LNHNV, CDR2 YYDKDF (reference sequence). The CDR3 is 16 residues long. The CDR3 sequence is CATSILPGSGTDTQYF. The CDR3 DNA is TGTGCCACCAGCATCCTACCGGGTAGTGGCACAGATACGCAGTATTTT.